The 10 T cell receptor beta chains reported below all come from one sample, sequenced in a study of cytomegalovirus exposure and HLA in healthy donors. Researchers ran the PCR with 60 Vbeta and 13 Jbeta primers. This table comes from immunoSEQ multiplex PCR, and its TCRdb copy is limited to in-frame clones, with some not included. The sample lists approximately 190,000 clones, 80% to 85% occurring once. Sequences were obtained from PBMCs. Source of these receptors: a man aged 35-49 years in good health and CMV-seropositive.

A single count supports this clone. This chain joins TRBV27 and TRBJ2-1, with 12 nucleotides matching TRBD2. CDR1 MNHEY and CDR2 SMNVEV come from the germline V gene (reference sequence). Trimming at V came to 6 bases and at J to 0 bases, leaving 3 bases not matched to a gene. CDR3 size: 16 residues. CDR3 bases: TGTGCCAGCAGGGGGACTAGCGGGCGCTCCTACAATGAGCAGTTCTTC. Its protein is CASRGTSGRSYNEQFF.

The chain links TRBV6-5 to TRBJ1-2, with TRBD1 matching 7 bases. Germline CDR1 MNHEY, CDR2 SVGAGI. J lost 3 bases, V lost 6 bases, and 4 bases had no gene match. This CDR3 spans 13 amino acids. The CDR3 DNA reads TGTGCCAGCAGGACACAGGGGTACTATGGCTACACCTTC. As protein: CASRTQGYYGYTF.

The sample holds one count of this clone. The chain has TRBV5-6 and TRBJ1-5; 10 nucleotides match TRBD1. Germline CDR1 and CDR2: SGHDT and YYEEEE. V trimming: 4 bases; J trimming: 0 bases; junction bases outside the gene matches: 10. The CDR3 runs 18 residues. As DNA, the CDR3 is TGTGCCAGCAGCCGATCCGGGACAGGGGTATATAGCAATCAGCCCCAGCATTTT. Translating it yields CASSRSGTGVYSNQPQHF.

This sequence joins TRBV7-9 and TRBJ2-2; D possibly corresponds to TRBD2 (7 bases). Trimming took 5 bases from V and 4 from J, leaving 17 bases between them. CDR3 length: 16 residues. Germline V CDR1 and CDR2: SEHNR, FQNEAQ (reference sequence). The CDR3 sequence is CASSPPSGGRTGELFF. The CDR3 DNA reads TGTGCCAGCAGCCCCCCTTCCGGGGGGCGCACCGGGGAGCTGTTTTTT.

The J gene is TRBJ1-6, the V gene TRBV14; D might be TRBD1 (6 bases). CDR3 length: 16 residues. V lost 1 base, J lost 5 bases, and 12 bases lay in between. Germline CDR1 SGHDN, CDR2 FVKESK. The CDR3 bases are TGTGCCAGCAGCCAAGCCCTGGCAGGGGATAATTCACCCCTCCACTTT. Its protein is CASSQALAGDNSPLHF.

The genes are TRBV28 and TRBJ2-2; D gene unclear. V was shortened by 4 bases and J by 5 bases, with 8 bases between the two germline ends. Germline V lookup: CDR1 MDHEN, CDR2 SYDVKM. This CDR3 is 13 amino acids long. The CDR3 protein is CASSSVKTGELFF. In nucleotides, the CDR3 is TGTGCCAGCAGTTCAGTTAAGACCGGGGAGCTGTTTTTT.

The V gene is TRBV4-1, the J gene TRBJ1-1; 9 nucleotides line up with TRBD1. Germline values: CDR1 MGHRA, CDR2 YSYEKL. The CDR3 is 14 amino acids. Losses at the gene ends were 0 bases for V and 10 bases for J; bases not matched to a gene: 6. For the CDR3, the DNA is TGCGCCAGCAGCCAAGATTCCAGGACAGGGGTAGCTTTCTTT. It is translated as CASSQDSRTGVAFF.

The chain couples TRBV13 to TRBJ2-3, with 15 bases fitting TRBD2. V shed 4 bases and J 2 bases; nucleotides not matched to a gene: 4. The germline V gene encodes CDR1 PRHDT and CDR2 FYEKMQ (reference sequence). This CDR3 comprises 17 residues. Here the CDR3 reads CASSSGTSGGTTDTQYF. CDR3 DNA: TGTGCCAGCAGCTCCGGGACTAGCGGGGGGACCACAGATACGCAGTATTTT.

A few counts support this clone. The chain links TRBV27 to TRBJ1-1, with TRBD1 matching over 8 bases. The germline gives CDR1 MNHEY, CDR2 SMNVEV (reference sequence). The ends lost 6 bases at V and 2 bases at J; junction bases unmatched: 11. CDR3 length: 16 amino acids. The CDR3 sequence: CASRFEFRGLNTEAFF. DNA for the CDR3: TGTGCCAGCAGATTCGAATTCAGGGGGCTAAACACTGAAGCTTTCTTT.

The chain employs TRBV5-6 and TRBJ2-5, with 7 bases fitting TRBD1. V shed 3 bases, J shed 1 base, and the junction held 9 bases outside the gene matches. The CDR3 covers 16 residues. CDR1 and CDR2 (germline): SGHDT, YYEEEE. CDR3 DNA: TGTGCCAGCAGCTGGTACGAGACAGGGCTCCAAGAGACCCAGTACTTC. Protein sequence: CASSWYETGLQETQYF.